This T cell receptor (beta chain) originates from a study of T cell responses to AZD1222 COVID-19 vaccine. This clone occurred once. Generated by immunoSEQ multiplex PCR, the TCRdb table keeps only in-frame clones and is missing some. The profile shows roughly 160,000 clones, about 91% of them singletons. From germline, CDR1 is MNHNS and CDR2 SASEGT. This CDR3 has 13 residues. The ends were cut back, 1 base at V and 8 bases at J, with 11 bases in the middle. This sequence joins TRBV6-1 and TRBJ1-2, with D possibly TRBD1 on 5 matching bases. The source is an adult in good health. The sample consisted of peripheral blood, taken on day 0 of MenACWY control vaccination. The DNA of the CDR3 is TGTGCCAGCAGTGAAGGGAGGGGCGGCGGCTACACCTTC. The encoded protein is CASSEGRGGGYTF.